The entry below describes one TCR beta chain. These data originate in a study of blood T cells in healthy people across ages. The second PCR ran roughly 6 to 12 cycles with a sample-barcoded 5' primer and J-beta primers. TCRdb passed the 5' RACE reads through MiXCR, listing each CDR3 protein once. The data hold roughly 700,000 distinct CDR3 sequences, with 20% to 30% observed a single time. Germline V CDR1 and CDR2: MNHNS, SASEGT. The CDR3 sequence is 15 residues long. Trimming stripped 8 bases from V and 1 base from J, with 16 bases between. These same data were also listed under a study on T cells of mothers and their children.

V and J are TRBV6-1 and TRBJ2-3; the D gene is possibly TRBD2 (5 bases). The sample comprised blood. The source of this sequence is a boy younger than 18 in good health. CDR3 residues: CASFQWEYRTDTQYF. The CDR3 DNA reads TGTGCCAGCTTTCAGTGGGAGTATCGCACAGATACGCAGTATTTT.